This TCR beta chain emerged from a study of identical twins. All donors comprised healthy Caucasians. Overall study findings and caveats: Within twin pairs, the out-of-frame alpha sequences they shared showed excess low generation probability. Sharing of beta out-of-frame sequences by twins showed a weaker excess.

Template switching created a universal primer site, and the cDNA included unique molecular identifiers. TCRdb re-derived calls from the 5' RACE reads in MiXCR, one entry per CDR3 protein. In the table there are hundreds of thousands of distinct CDR3 sequences, 5.5% to 7.5% of which are singletons. About this clonotype itself: Antigen specificity is unknown.

In germline, CDR1 is SGHAT, CDR2 FQNNGV. With V trimmed by 5 bases and J by 3 bases, 13 bases remained unmatched. The CDR3 extends over 17 amino acids. The sample taken for sequencing was naive T cells sorted from blood. This clonotype originated in a man younger than 35 in good health. The rearrangement links TRBV11-2 to TRBJ2-1; TRBD1 matches 7 bases. CDR3 nucleotide sequence: TGTGCCAGCAGCACCCGCCCCAGGGGGAGTTTCTACAATGAGCAGTTCTTC. Protein: CASSTRPRGSFYNEQFF. The whole variable domain, remainder taken from reference TRBV11-2 and TRBJ2-1, is EAGVAQSPRYKIIEKRQSVAFWCNPISGHATLYWYQQILGQGPKLLIQFQNNGVVDDSQLPKDRFSAERLKGVDSTLKIQPAKLEDSAVYLCASSTRPRGSFYNEQFFGPGTRLTVL.